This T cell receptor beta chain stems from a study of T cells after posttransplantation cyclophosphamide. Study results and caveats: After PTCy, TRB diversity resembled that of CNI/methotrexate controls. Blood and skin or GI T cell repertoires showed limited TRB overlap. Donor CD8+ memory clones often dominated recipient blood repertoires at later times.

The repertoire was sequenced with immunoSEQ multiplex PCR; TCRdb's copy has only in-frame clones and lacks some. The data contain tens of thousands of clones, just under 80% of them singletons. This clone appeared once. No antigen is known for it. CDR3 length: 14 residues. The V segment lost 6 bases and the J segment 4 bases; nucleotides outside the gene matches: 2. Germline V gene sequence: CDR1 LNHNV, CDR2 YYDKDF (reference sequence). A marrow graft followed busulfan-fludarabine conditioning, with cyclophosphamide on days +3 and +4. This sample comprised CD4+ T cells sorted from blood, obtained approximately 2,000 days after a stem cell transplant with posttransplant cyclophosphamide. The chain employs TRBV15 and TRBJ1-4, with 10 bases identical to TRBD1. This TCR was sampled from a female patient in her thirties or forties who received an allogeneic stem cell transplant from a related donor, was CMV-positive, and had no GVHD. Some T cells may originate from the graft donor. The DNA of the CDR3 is TGTGCCACCAGTGGGACAGGGGTTAATGAAAAACTGTTTTTT. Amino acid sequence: CATSGTGVNEKLFF.